This paragraph covers one TCR beta chain sequence. Antigen specificity is unknown. Repertoires were generated with immunoSEQ multiplex PCR, while TCRdb's copy carries only in-frame clones and drops some. The data hold tens of thousands of clones, with approximately 86% observed a single time. These data belong to a study of T cell responses to AZD1222 COVID-19 vaccine. Regarding the study as a whole: Spike-specific TCR depth and breadth grew after two AZD1222 doses.

This CDR3 has 14 amino acids. V was trimmed by 2 bases and J by 0 bases, leaving 8 bases between them. The germline V gene has CDR1 SGHDT and CDR2 YYEEEE. The rearrangement joins TRBV5-6 to TRBJ2-5, with D unresolved. This clonotype was sampled from an adult in good health. This sample comprised peripheral blood, obtained on day 0 of AZD1222 vaccination. The CDR3 DNA follows: TGTGCCAGCAGCTTTGTGTCTTACCAAGAGACCCAGTACTTC. Its protein is CASSFVSYQETQYF.